The 32 T cell receptor beta chains listed next were all sequenced from one sample in a study of chemoradiotherapy in HPV16-positive cancers. Using immunoSEQ multiplex PCR, the repertoire was profiled, and TCRdb retains in-frame clones only, with some absent. The profile shows 8,500 to 14,000 clones, approximately 90% of them singletons. Sample: blood, taken from a patient who underwent chemoradiotherapy. These receptor sequences come from a human donor with HPV-associated anogenital cancer.

Concerning this clone: At one of its ends the junction is not consistent with the germline gene, which may arise from a read error. V and J are TRBV7-7 and TRBJ1-2; D may be TRBD1 (6 bases). Per the germline V gene, CDR1 is SSHAT and CDR2 is FNYEAQ (reference sequence). This CDR3 region has 16 residues. CDR3 residues: CASSHPADRSNYGYTF. DNA of the CDR3: TGTGCTAGCAGCCACCCGGCCGACAGGTCTAACTATGGCTACACCTTC.

This chain uses TRBV23-1 with TRBJ2-2; D is unresolved. TRBV23-1 is assigned to the ORF class and has an uncertain function. The V end was cut by 0 bases, the J end by 2 bases, with 10 bases between. CDR3 length: 16 residues. Here the CDR3 DNA reads TGCGCCAGCAGTCAATCTGCAAAAGATAACACCGGGGAGCTGTTTTTT. Protein sequence: CASSQSAKDNTGELFF.

V usage is TRBV6-5 and J usage is TRBJ2-7; 9 bases map to TRBD2. V shed 4 bases, J shed 2 bases, and the junction held 6 bases outside the gene matches. There are 15 residues in the CDR3. From germline, CDR1 is MNHEY and CDR2 SVGAGI. In DNA form, the CDR3 reads TGTGCCAGCAGTTCGGCGGGCGGGGGGGCCTACGAGCAGTACTTC. Its translation is CASSSAGGGAYEQYF.

V is TRBV2 and J is TRBJ2-4; D is uncertain. The germline CDR1 and CDR2 sequences are SNHLY and FYNNEI. V lost 4 bases to trimming and J lost 0 bases, with 13 bases between them. This CDR3 has 16 residues. The CDR3, as DNA: TGTGCCAGCAGTGCACCTGCAACCTTAGCCAAAAACATTCAGTACTTC. This translates into CASSAPATLAKNIQYF.

This chain joins TRBV18 and TRBJ2-5; the D gene is possibly TRBD1 (5 bases). The V gene lost 1 base and the J gene lost 5 bases, with 8 bases spanning the gap. Germline CDR1 KGHSH, CDR2 LQKENI. This CDR3 is 13 amino acids long. The CDR3 DNA sequence: TGTGCCAGCTCACCACGGTCAGGGGAGACCCAGTACTTC. Its translation is CASSPRSGETQYF.

The chain is built from TRBV7-2 and TRBJ1-2; tentatively, D is TRBD1 (5 bases). V shed 7 bases and J shed 2 bases, with 11 bases lying between them. Germline CDR1 reads SGHTA; CDR2 reads FQGNSA. The CDR3 loop spans 13 amino acids. The CDR3, as DNA: TGTGCCAGCAAGGGTCCAGGGAACTATGGCTACACCTTC. This codes for CASKGPGNYGYTF.

The chain recombines TRBV6-6 with TRBJ2-3, with a possible D match to TRBD2 (6 bases). The germline V gene has CDR1 MNHNY and CDR2 SVGAGI (reference sequence). The CDR3 runs to 15 residues. V lost 5 bases, J lost 1 base, and 13 bases lay in between. The CDR3 region is CASSSERARTDTQYF. CDR3 DNA sequence: TGTGCCAGCAGTAGCGAGCGGGCCCGCACAGATACGCAGTATTTT.

The chain carries TRBV30 and TRBJ2-7; the D gene is possibly TRBD2 (6 bases). V was trimmed by 2 bases and J by 7 bases, leaving 15 bases between them. CDR1 is GTSNPN and CDR2 is SVGIG in the germline V gene (reference sequence). The CDR3 has 13 amino acids. CDR3 protein: CAWSHPRRGEQYF. In DNA, the CDR3 is TGTGCCTGGAGTCATCCCCGTCGGGGGGAGCAGTACTTC.

The chain is built from TRBV6-1 and TRBJ1-2; 8 positions agree with TRBD1. Germline-derived CDR1 and CDR2 are MNHNS and SASEGT. This CDR3 has 14 residues. With 4 bases clipped from V and 3 bases from J, the junction kept 4 bases outside the gene matches. CDR3 residues: CASSGTGKDYGYTF. As DNA, the CDR3 is TGTGCCAGCAGTGGGACAGGGAAAGACTATGGCTACACCTTC.

This rearrangement joins TRBV5-6 to TRBJ2-7; no clear D. Germline V gene lookup returns CDR1 SGHDT and CDR2 YYEEEE. V lost 1 base to trimming and J lost 2 bases, with 1 base between them. This CDR3 is built from 11 residues. The DNA of the CDR3 is TGTGCCAGCAGCTTGACCTACGAGCAGTACTTC. Translating gives CASSLTYEQYF.

The V and J genes are TRBV11-2 and TRBJ2-7, with a tentative D call TRBD2 (7 bases). Germline V gives CDR1 SGHAT, CDR2 FQNNGV. Trimming cost V 3 bases and J 3 bases, with 12 bases left between them. The CDR3 length is 14 residues. The CDR3 sequence: CASSLWGGRYEQYF. The CDR3 coding sequence is TGTGCCAGCAGCTTGTGGGGGGGGCGCTACGAGCAGTACTTC. Full variable domain (outside the CDR3, taken from reference TRBV11-2 and TRBJ2-7): EAGVAQSPRYKIIEKRQSVAFWCNPISGHATLYWYQQILGQGPKLLIQFQNNGVVDDSQLPKDRFSAERLKGVDSTLKIQPAKLEDSAVYLCASSLWGGRYEQYFGPGTRLTVT.

The J gene is TRBJ2-5, the V gene TRBV2, with D uncertain. Germline CDR1 reads SNHLY; CDR2 reads FYNNEI. This CDR3 has 11 residues. V was trimmed by 2 bases and J by 5 bases, leaving 3 bases between them. CDR3 DNA sequence: TGTGCCAGCAGTGAAATCGAGACCCAGTACTTC. It translates to CASSEIETQYF.

The chain links TRBV5-6 to TRBJ2-4; D is undetermined. CDR1 is SGHDT, CDR2 YYEEEE, per germline. The CDR3 covers 12 residues. Trimming took 0 bases from V and 6 from J, leaving 4 bases between them. The CDR3 sequence: CASSLDGNIQYF. The CDR3 coding sequence is TGTGCCAGCAGCTTGGACGGAAACATTCAGTACTTC. Based on the CDR3 plus reference TRBV5-6 and TRBJ2-4, the full variable domain is DAGVTQSPTHLIKTRGQQVTLRCSPKSGHDTVSWYQQALGQGPQFIFQYYEEEERQRGNFPDRFSGHQFPNYSSELNVNALLLGDSALYLCASSLDGNIQYFGAGTRLSVL.

The genes are TRBV7-2 and TRBJ2-2; perhaps TRBD2 as D (5 bases). Trimming pared 5 bases from V and 6 bases from J, leaving 19 bases between. Germline values: CDR1 SGHTA, CDR2 FQGNSA. This CDR3 region has 16 residues. The CDR3 coding sequence is TGTGCCAGCAGCCGGATGGGCCGGACTTACTCCGGGGAGCTGTTTTTT. This encodes CASSRMGRTYSGELFF.

J is TRBJ1-2 and V is TRBV9, with 8 bases identical to TRBD1. CDR1 is SGDLS and CDR2 is YYNGEE in the germline V gene. The V and J ends lost 4 bases and 4 bases, in that order; junction bases with no gene match: 9. The CDR3 is 15 amino acids. CDR3 protein: CASSPRTGNAYGYTF. CDR3 DNA sequence: TGTGCCAGCAGCCCAAGGACAGGGAACGCCTATGGCTACACCTTC.

This chain links TRBV18 with TRBJ1-5; D is undetermined. There are 14 residues in the CDR3. Germline lookup yields CDR1 KGHSH and CDR2 LQKENI. The ends were cut back, 11 bases at V and 6 bases at J, with 20 bases in the middle. The CDR3 sequence is CALGGAVVIQPQHF. CDR3 in DNA: TGTGCCCTTGGAGGAGCGGTTGTAATTCAGCCCCAGCATTTT.

This clone appeared once. This chain joins TRBV15 and TRBJ1-2; D gene ambiguous. V was shortened by 1 base and J by 8 bases, with 14 bases between the two germline ends. The CDR3 length is 14 residues. Per the germline V gene, CDR1 is LNHNV and CDR2 is YYDKDF (reference sequence). The CDR3 spells CATSRGSVSTGYTF. CDR3 nucleotide sequence: TGTGCCACCAGCAGAGGGAGCGTTAGCACGGGCTACACCTTC.

V gene TRBV7-9 combines with J gene TRBJ1-1; D is uncertain. Germline assignment: CDR1 SEHNR and CDR2 FQNEAQ (reference sequence). Trimming stripped 5 bases from V and 2 bases from J, with 9 bases between. This CDR3 has 13 amino acids. The CDR3 sequence is CASSEDGNTEAFF. CDR3 nucleotide sequence: TGTGCCAGCAGCGAAGATGGAAACACTGAAGCTTTCTTT.

The genes are TRBV2 and TRBJ1-2; tentatively, D is TRBD1 (6 bases). Trimming cost V 1 base and J 4 bases, with 7 bases left between them. Germline V gives CDR1 SNHLY, CDR2 FYNNEI. The CDR3 extends over 13 amino acids. The DNA for the CDR3 is TGTGCCAGCAGTGAAGACAGGGCCTATGGCTACACCTTC. Its protein is CASSEDRAYGYTF.

J is TRBJ1-2 and V is TRBV19; 9 bases agree with TRBD1. V lost 6 bases, J lost 4 bases, and 9 bases stayed unmatched. This CDR3 contains 15 residues. Germline-derived CDR1 and CDR2 are LNHDA and SQIVND (reference sequence). The CDR3 protein is CASSLQDRGSYGYTF. The CDR3 coding sequence is TGTGCCAGTAGCCTCCAGGACAGGGGTTCCTATGGCTACACCTTC.

The genes are TRBV7-9 and TRBJ2-5; the match to TRBD2 covers 8 bases. This CDR3 region has 15 residues. Germline V gene data show CDR1 as SEHNR and CDR2 as FQNEAQ (reference sequence). J lost 1 base, V lost 7 bases, and 8 bases had no gene match. CDR3 loop: CASTLQLAAQETQYF. CDR3 DNA sequence: TGTGCCAGCACCCTTCAACTAGCGGCCCAAGAGACCCAGTACTTC.

The V call is TRBV10-1, the J call TRBJ1-1; 7 nucleotides agree with TRBD1. Germline assignment: CDR1 WNHNN and CDR2 SYGVQD (reference sequence). V was clipped by 6 bases and J by 1 base; unmatched bases: 5. The CDR3 is 14 amino acids. CDR3 DNA sequence: TGCGCCAGCAGCGTTACAGGGGAGAACACTGAAGCTTTCTTT. Translating it yields CASSVTGENTEAFF.

This chain connects TRBV11-1 to TRBJ2-7, with D perhaps matching TRBD1 or TRBD2 (5 bases each). The CDR3 covers 13 residues. Germline lookup yields CDR1 SGHAT and CDR2 FQDESV (reference sequence). V lost 4 bases, J lost 4 bases, and 11 bases lay in between. For the CDR3, the DNA is TGTGCCAGCAGCTACGGGACGGATTACGAGCAGTACTTC. Its protein product is CASSYGTDYEQYF.

The chain recombines TRBV15 with TRBJ1-6; 7 bases are shared with TRBD1. The CDR3 consists of 16 residues. Trimming cost V 1 base and J 6 bases; bases outside gene matches: 6. The V gene's germline CDR1 is LNHNV and CDR2 YYDKDF (reference sequence). This chain's CDR3 is CATSRGQGYSNSPLHF. The CDR3 DNA is TGTGCCACCAGCAGAGGACAGGGATACAGTAATTCACCCCTCCACTTT.

This clone occurred once. The V gene is TRBV19, the J gene TRBJ1-6, with TRBD1 identical over 8 bases. The V gene end was trimmed by 6 bases and the J gene end by 0 bases; junction bases not matched to a gene: 13. The CDR3 runs to 19 residues. Germline V gene sequence: CDR1 LNHDA, CDR2 SQIVND (reference sequence). This chain's CDR3 is CASSWAGGLRGSYNSPLHF. The CDR3 nucleotides read TGTGCCAGTAGCTGGGCAGGGGGCCTCCGGGGCTCCTATAATTCACCCCTCCACTTT.

J is TRBJ2-7 and V is TRBV11-3; D unresolved. Germline V gives CDR1 SGHNT, CDR2 YENEEA. There are 11 residues in the CDR3. The ends were cut back, 2 bases at V and 4 bases at J, with 3 bases in the middle. CDR3 sequence reads: CASSLRYEQYF. CDR3 in DNA: TGTGCCAGCAGCTTAAGGTACGAGCAGTACTTC.

The chain has TRBV18 and TRBJ1-6; the D gene is possibly TRBD1 (5 bases). CDR3 length: 12 residues. The V end lost 4 bases, the J end lost 14 bases, and 12 bases lay between the germline ends. CDR1 and CDR2 (germline): KGHSH, LQKENI. The CDR3 loop reads CASSHSVGALHF. CDR3 bases: TGTGCCAGCTCACACTCGGTGGGGGCCCTCCACTTT.

The gene calls are TRBV11-2 and TRBJ2-7, with 9 positions matching TRBD2. J gave up 3 bases and V 3 bases, and 3 bases lay outside the gene matches. This CDR3 comprises 14 residues. Germline-derived CDR1 and CDR2 are SGHAT and FQNNGV. The CDR3 DNA is TGTGCCAGCAGCTTCGGCGGGGGGGGCTACGAGCAGTACTTC. Translation: CASSFGGGGYEQYF.

The chain is built from TRBV9 and TRBJ2-3; D is ambiguous. Germline V gene sequence: CDR1 SGDLS, CDR2 YYNGEE. CDR3 size: 11 residues. V was trimmed by 4 bases and J by 2 bases, leaving 2 bases between them. DNA for the CDR3: TGTGCCAGCAGCTTCACAGATACGCAGTATTTT. This translates into CASSFTDTQYF.

The rearrangement joins TRBV7-3 to TRBJ1-1, with D unresolved. The V gene lost 3 bases and the J gene lost 0 bases, with 5 bases spanning the gap. This CDR3 region has 13 residues. The germline CDR1 and CDR2 sequences are SGHTA and FQGTGA. The CDR3 DNA follows: TGTGCCAGCAGCTTTAATGTGAACACTGAAGCTTTCTTT. This codes for CASSFNVNTEAFF. Supplemented by reference TRBV7-3 and TRBJ1-1, the full variable domain reads GAGVSQTPSNKVTEKGKYVELRCDPISGHTALYWYRQSLGQGPEFLIYFQGTGAADDSGLPNDRFFAVRPEGSVSTLKIQRTERGDSAVYLCASSFNVNTEAFFGQGTRLTVV.

The chain uses TRBV5-1 and TRBJ2-1; D perhaps matches TRBD2 (6 bases). V lost 0 bases and J lost 1, with 8 bases in between. Germline V gene data show CDR1 as SGHRS and CDR2 as YFSETQ. The CDR3 sequence is 15 residues long. The CDR3 DNA sequence: TGCGCCAGCAGCTTGGACGGGGGTTCCTACAATGAGCAGTTCTTC. Translated: CASSLDGGSYNEQFF.

CDR3 sequence: CASSESRSGGTDTQYF. Here the CDR3 DNA reads TGTGCCAGCAGTGAGTCCCGTAGCGGGGGGACAGATACGCAGTATTTT. The rearrangement joins TRBV6-4 to TRBJ2-3; 10 nucleotides agree with TRBD2. Germline V CDR1 and CDR2: MRHNA, SNTAGT. The J segment lost 3 bases and the V segment lost 3 bases, leaving 6 bases of the junction unmatched. The CDR3 runs 16 residues.